The 15 T cell receptor beta chains below come from one sample, sequenced in a study of T cell changes during pregnancy in multiple sclerosis. Sequencing used immunoSEQ multiplex PCR; TCRdb keeps in-frame clones, though not all of them. This sample yields about 70,000 clones, of which about 94% are seen a single time; about 0.5% belongs to the top ten. The specimen was peripheral blood, collected in the third trimester of pregnancy. The receptors were sampled from a female donor with multiple sclerosis, enrolled in a pregnancy study.

The rearrangement uses TRBV7-2 and TRBJ1-1; D call uncertain. The CDR3 contains 13 residues. Germline V gene data show CDR1 as SGHTA and CDR2 as FQGNSA. V lost 2 bases and J lost 0, with 4 bases in between. Here the CDR3 reads CASSLQVNTEAFF. CDR3 DNA: TGTGCCAGCAGCTTACAGGTGAACACTGAAGCTTTCTTT.

This clone showed up just once. This chain connects TRBV18 to TRBJ1-1, with 8 nucleotides matching TRBD1. V shed 3 bases, J shed 6 bases, and the junction held 9 bases outside the gene matches. CDR1 KGHSH and CDR2 LQKENI come from the germline V gene. This CDR3 has 15 residues. The CDR3 DNA reads as TGTGCCAGCTCACCCCTGACAGGGGATTCCGCTGAAGCTTTCTTT. It yields the protein CASSPLTGDSAEAFF.

This clone was counted a single time. The genes are TRBV7-9 and TRBJ2-7; tentative D call: TRBD2 (5 bases). The CDR3 has 13 amino acids. CDR1 is SEHNR, CDR2 FQNEAQ, per germline (reference sequence). V gave up 4 bases and J gave up 2 bases, with 9 bases separating them. The CDR3 bases are TGTGCCAGCAGCTCCGACGGGACCTACGAGCAGTACTTC. Encoded protein: CASSSDGTYEQYF.

The V gene is TRBV28, the J gene TRBJ2-7; 9 nucleotides line up with TRBD1. The trim removed 5 bases at V and 3 bases at J, leaving 8 bases unmatched. The CDR3 is 15 amino acids. The germline gives CDR1 MDHEN, CDR2 SYDVKM. CDR3 region: CASSKTGGVLYEQYF. CDR3 sequence (DNA): TGTGCCAGCAGTAAAACAGGGGGCGTCCTCTACGAGCAGTACTTC.

This clone was detected only once. The chain couples TRBV6-1 to TRBJ2-7; 9 bases match TRBD1. Germline V CDR1 and CDR2: MNHNS, SASEGT. The CDR3 is made up of 15 amino acids. With 4 bases clipped from V and 6 bases from J, the junction kept 10 bases outside the gene matches. CDR3 loop: CASSVKSGTGTEQYF. The CDR3 region has the DNA TGTGCCAGCAGTGTAAAATCCGGGACAGGGACCGAGCAGTACTTC.

The J gene is TRBJ2-3, the V gene TRBV5-4, with 10 bases that match TRBD1. The CDR3 runs to 15 residues. The V gene end was trimmed by 3 bases and the J gene end by 4 bases; junction bases not matched to a gene: 5. Germline V gives CDR1 SGHNT, CDR2 YYREEE (reference sequence). The CDR3 coding sequence is TGTGCCAGCAGCTATGAAGACAGGGGGCCAGATACGCAGTATTTT. Amino acid sequence: CASSYEDRGPDTQYF.

V is TRBV11-2 and J is TRBJ2-2, with D possibly matching TRBD2 (6 bases). With 3 bases removed from V and 3 bases from J, the gap between germline ends came to 14 bases. This CDR3 contains 16 residues. CDR1 SGHAT and CDR2 FQNNGV come from the germline V gene. The CDR3 loop reads CASSFGLRDYTGELFF. The DNA for the CDR3 is TGTGCCAGCAGCTTCGGACTAAGGGACTACACCGGGGAGCTGTTTTTT. Drawing the rest from reference TRBV11-2 and TRBJ2-2, the complete variable domain is EAGVAQSPRYKIIEKRQSVAFWCNPISGHATLYWYQQILGQGPKLLIQFQNNGVVDDSQLPKDRFSAERLKGVDSTLKIQPAKLEDSAVYLCASSFGLRDYTGELFFGEGSRLTVL.

The J gene is TRBJ2-3, the V gene TRBV11-3, with 12 bases lining up with TRBD1. The V segment lost 1 base and the J segment 7 bases; nucleotides outside the gene matches: 3. The CDR3 runs 15 residues. Germline-derived CDR1 and CDR2 are SGHNT and YENEEA. Written as DNA, the CDR3 is TGTGCCAGCAGCTTAGGGGACAGGGGGCTTAATACGCAGTATTTT. This gives the protein CASSLGDRGLNTQYF.

The J gene is TRBJ2-5, the V gene TRBV5-1; no clear D. The CDR3 is 11 residues long. V was cut by 4 bases and J by 7 bases, with 8 bases left in between. Germline CDR1 reads SGHRS; CDR2 reads YFSETQ. CDR3 residues: CASSPLLTQYF. The CDR3 nucleotides read TGCGCCAGCAGCCCCCTATTGACCCAGTACTTC. Filled out from reference TRBV5-1 and TRBJ2-5, the complete variable domain reads KAGVTQTPRYLIKTRGQQVTLSCSPISGHRSVSWYQQTPGQGLQFLFEYFSETQRNKGNFPGRFSGRQFSNSRSEMNVSTLELGDSALYLCASSPLLTQYFGPGTRLLVL.

V gene TRBV5-4 combines with J gene TRBJ2-3; D gene ambiguous. Trimming removed 3 bases at V and 5 bases at J, with 13 bases between. The germline CDR1 and CDR2 sequences are SGHNT and YYREEE (reference sequence). This CDR3 comprises 14 residues. DNA of the CDR3: TGTGCCAGCAGCTCTGCGTCACTCGGAGATACGCAGTATTTT. Protein product: CASSSASLGDTQYF.

This sequence joins TRBV6-5 and TRBJ1-5; D is ambiguous. The CDR3 runs 13 residues. The V end was cut by 2 bases, the J end by 8 bases, with 10 bases between. Germline V gene sequence: CDR1 MNHEY, CDR2 SVGAGI. DNA for the CDR3: TGTGCCAGCAGTTACGAGGCAAGAAAGCCCCAGCATTTT. Its translation: CASSYEARKPQHF.

The chain carries TRBV2 and TRBJ2-1; 10 positions agree with TRBD1. This CDR3 region has 15 residues. Germline CDR1 and CDR2: SNHLY and FYNNEI. V was clipped by 6 bases and J by 4 bases; unmatched bases: 6. Here the CDR3 DNA reads TGTGCCAGCAGACATCCGGGACAGGGGTACAATGAGCAGTTCTTC. This encodes CASRHPGQGYNEQFF.

The chain is built from TRBV2 and TRBJ2-2; 11 nucleotides match TRBD2. The CDR3 spans 16 residues. The germline V gene has CDR1 SNHLY and CDR2 FYNNEI. The DNA for the CDR3 is TGTGCTTTGGGGACTAGCGGCATCGCGAACACCGGGGAGCTGTTTTTT. This gives the protein CALGTSGIANTGELFF. Complete variable domain (other parts from reference TRBV2 and TRBJ2-2): EPEVTQTPSHQVTQMGQEVILRCVPISNHLYFYWYRQILGQKVEFLVSFYNNEISEKSEIFDDQFSVERPDGSNFTLKIRSTKLEDSAMYFCALGTSGIANTGELFFGEGSRLTVL.

The V gene is TRBV6-6, the J gene TRBJ2-7; maybe TRBD2 (5 bases). The V gene lost 9 bases and the J gene lost 4 bases, with 16 bases spanning the gap. The germline gives CDR1 MNHNY, CDR2 SVGAGI (reference sequence). The CDR3 extends over 13 amino acids. The CDR3 reads CASKNRGYYEQYF. CDR3 in DNA: TGTGCCAGTAAGAACCGGGGTTATTACGAGCAGTACTTC.

The chain combines TRBV4-3 with TRBJ2-6; D is uncertain. Per the germline V gene, CDR1 is LGHNA and CDR2 is YSLEER. This CDR3 has 17 residues. V gave up 1 base and J gave up 1 base, with 11 bases separating them. The CDR3 sequence is CASSQVVSSSGANVLTF. CDR3 nucleotides: TGCGCCAGCAGCCAAGTCGTGAGCTCGTCTGGGGCCAACGTCCTGACTTTC.